The clone carrying this T cell receptor (beta chain) was seen only a few times. As yet, its antigen is unknown. The data were obtained in a study of beta chain features in type 1 diabetes. Study overall: Examined across all samples were approximately 99 million sorted cells. Study results and caveats: Significant though moderate, a shortening of TCRB CDR3s appeared in all four CD4+ subsets of Type 1 diabetes patients.

Of the isolated RNA, all was reverse transcribed, and so the sequenced material was expressed TCRB transcripts. Measured with immunoSEQ multiplex PCR; TCRdb has only the in-frame clones, and not every one. The sample records hundreds of thousands of clones, around 15% being singletons. The CDR3 contains 15 residues. Unmatched junction bases numbered 9, after V lost 5 bases and J lost 7 bases. CDR1 and CDR2 (germline): KGHSH, LQKENI. Sequencing used naive CD4+ T cells from blood. The receptor was derived from a man aged 18 to 30 with type 1 diabetes. The chain has TRBV18 and TRBJ1-5, with 9 bases fitting TRBD1. The CDR3 bases are TGTGCCAGCTCAAGCAGGACAGGGGATGGGCAGCCCCAGCATTTT. It encodes CASSSRTGDGQPQHF.